These T cell receptor beta chains were read from a single sample in a study of CD8 T cell repertoires and HIV-1 epitope variants. Their target antigens are unknown. The repertoire was sequenced with immunoSEQ multiplex PCR; TCRdb's copy has only in-frame clones and lacks some. The sample lists thousands of clones, 65% to 70% occurring once. Sequencing used cultured CD8+ T cells derived from PBMCs. Every receptor here comes from a male donor with HIV. Both conserved end residues are part of each CDR3.

v_call,cdr3_aa
TRBV4-2,CASSQERLDTQYF
TRBV27,CASSLREGNEKLFF
TRBV2,CASSEPKDRVVGNEQFF
TRBV7-9,CASRPGLAGGGELFF
TRBV19,CASSVGQETQYF
TRBV14,CASSQGWRTGPWGSGRLYEQYF
TRBV30,CALDTQYF
TRBV29-1,CSAGNYTEAFF
TRBV27,CASNRGFAAPEKNSPLHF
TRBV5-1,CASSPWDGYEQYF
TRBV9,CAGSDTALGGPDTQYF
TRBV5-6,CASSLGQYLREQYF
TRBV9,CASSVGSNEQFF
TRBV9,CASSGDRDSYNEQFF
TRBV28,CASSKYQGSSYNEQFF
TRBV6-4,CASSDLGGYTF
TRBV27,CASSLYRGGYTEAFF
TRBV23-1,CASSQPLTGPGELFF
TRBV7-3,CASSPGLGGVGEAFF
TRBV28,CASSLIGSTDTQYF
TRBV21-1,CASSRGTEAFF
TRBV4-1,CASSWIAGGTYEQYF
TRBV5-5,CASSLTGRAVDTQYF
TRBV6-6,CASQTGGGETQYF
TRBV7-9,CASSPKGFSNEKLFF
TRBV13,CASSGGTSGFNEQFF
TRBV28,CASSLRQGGETQYF
TRBV4-3,CASSQDVGQGNTEAFF
TRBV13,CASSSGTPDDRTDTQYF
TRBV28,CASSLSRPEQYF
TRBV5-6,CASSFDRLSSGNTIYF
TRBV29-1,CSVLQRANEQFF
TRBV19,CASSMTGRQSIQYF
TRBV20-1,CSARAHTEAFF
TRBV6-5,CASSYSGGREQYF
TRBV5-4,CASSAVIGGNQETQYF
TRBV27,CASSSTTTTQGAKGETQYF
TRBV28,CASVSPSGHVQETQYF
TRBV10-3,CAISQTETGRYTEAFF
TRBV9,CASSGSGSPAGELFF